This TCR beta chain was captured by sequencing in a study of regulatory T cells in long-lasting Graves disease. Study context: Antithyroid drugs had been given to newly diagnosed Graves' patients for under 3 months. Study-wide points: Those with persistent disease had in common more public clonotypes (about 2,700) than new patients (roughly 930).

Germline lookup yields CDR1 MNHEY and CDR2 SVGAGI. The V end lost 0 bases, the J end lost 0 bases, and 12 bases lay between the germline ends. CDR3 size: 16 residues. CDR3 regions were amplified by Arm-PCR using iRepertoire HTBI primers to build TCR beta libraries. TCRdb reprocessed the multiplex PCR reads via MiXCR and lists one record per CDR3 protein. This sample yields a few hundred thousand distinct CDR3 sequences, of which 12% to 15% are seen a single time; around a sixth belongs to the top ten. This clonotype came up many times. What it binds is unknown. Time point described: newly diagnosed GD, antithyroid drugs for less than 3 months. The authors made the TCR library using RNA they extracted from PBMCs. Graves' disease was diagnosed by American Thyroid Association guidelines. Another study also made use of these data, one on T cells in Graves' hyperthyroidism and ophthalmopathy. From that study: The diagnostic basis comprised clinical symptoms, serum thyroxine and TRAb, thyroid ultrasound and orbital computed tomography.

The gene calls are TRBV6-5 and TRBJ2-7; D gene uncertain. This TCR derives from a woman aged 50 to 65 with Graves disease. The source material was peripheral blood mononuclear cells (PBMCs), sampled at new diagnosis, from a patient treated with antithyroid drugs. The CDR3 here is CASSYSLGSRSYEQYF. In DNA form, the CDR3 reads TGTGCCAGCAGTTACTCATTAGGGTCCCGCTCCTACGAGCAGTACTTC.